One and the same sample provided the 5 T cell receptor beta chains below, sequenced in a study of identical twins (dated by TCRdb to the mid-2010s). The library relied on 5' RACE. Sequencing instrument: Illumina HiSeq 2000. TCRdb applied fastp at Q25 and MiXCR to the public reads, then kept only in-frame beta chains. Here each entry gathers all rows of one CDR3 protein and keeps the most common genes and DNA. The sample yields 650,000 to 800,000 distinct CDR3 sequences; under 9% were counted once. The top ten hold around 0.95% of the sample. This sample was also put to use in a study of yellow fever vaccine responses in identical twins.

What was sequenced was PBMCs. The receptors derive from a young woman in good health.

This clonotype appeared many times. J is TRBJ2-3 and V is TRBV4-1, with D unresolved. The germline V gene has CDR1 MGHRA and CDR2 YSYEKL. CDR3 length equals 13 residues. V was pared by 3 bases and J by 0 bases, with 4 bases between. CDR3 in DNA: TGCGCCAGCAGCCAGGCAAGCACAGATACGCAGTATTTT. It codes for CASSQASTDTQYF.

The V and J genes are TRBV5-5 and TRBJ2-4; either TRBD1 or TRBD2 may supply D (5 bases each). The length of the CDR3 is 14 residues. Germline assignment: CDR1 SGHKS and CDR2 YYEKEE (reference sequence). V lost 4 bases and J 9 bases, leaving 17 bases between the germline ends. The CDR3 DNA follows: TGTGCCAGCAGCCCTTCTGGGACGGCCGGCATTCAGTACTTC. It encodes CASSPSGTAGIQYF. Drawing the rest from reference TRBV5-5 and TRBJ2-4, the complete variable domain is DAGVTQSPTHLIKTRGQQVTLRCSPISGHKSVSWYQQVLGQGPQFIFQYYEKEERGRGNFPDRFSARQFPNYSSELNVNALLLGDSALYLCASSPSGTAGIQYFGAGTRLSVL.

The chain is built from TRBV20-1 and TRBJ2-3; D unclear. The CDR3 runs to 13 residues. V gave up 8 bases and J gave up 2 bases, with 14 bases separating them. The germline gives CDR1 DFQATT, CDR2 SNEGSKA (reference sequence). The CDR3: CSPLTEPTDTQYF. DNA of the CDR3: TGCAGTCCCTTAACGGAGCCCACAGATACGCAGTATTTT.

This clonotype was counted at least ten times. For the CDR3, the DNA is TGCAGTGCTAGTAGGACTAGGGACGAGCAGTACTTC. Protein product: CSASRTRDEQYF. The chain combines TRBV20-1 with TRBJ2-7, with TRBD2 matching over 7 bases. CDR1 DFQATT and CDR2 SNEGSKA come from the germline V gene (reference sequence). CDR3 length equals 12 residues. The ends lost 3 bases at V and 5 bases at J; junction bases unmatched: 4.

This clonotype was counted a few times. The CDR3 sequence: CASSFTRVADTQYF. DNA for the CDR3: TGTGCCAGCAGCTTCACCAGGGTAGCAGATACGCAGTATTTT. The J gene is TRBJ2-3, the V gene TRBV7-2; the D gene is possibly TRBD1 (5 bases). V lost 3 bases and J 4 bases, leaving 11 bases between the germline ends. CDR1 and CDR2 from the germline V gene are SGHTA and FQGNSA. The CDR3 runs 14 residues.